One and the same sample provided the 21 T cell receptor beta chains below, sequenced in a study of CXCR3-negative and CXCR3-positive naive CD8 T cells. General study points: For CXCR3-positive naive cells, TRB CDR3s were more hydrophobic than those of CXCR3-negative naive cells.

UMI-labeled 5' RACE yielded the TRB cDNA libraries. From its re-call of the 5' RACE reads, TCRdb lists each CDR3 protein once, without DNA. The sample includes roughly 110,000 distinct CDR3 sequences. These receptors have no identified antigens. The source material was naive CXCR3+ CD8+ T cells from blood. Subset in this sample: CD45RO-CCR7+CD27+CD95- naive CD8+ T cells expressing CXCR3 (TNR3+). All receptors come from a human donor in good health. Some clones in this sample may be carry-over from other donors' samples.

The rearrangement uses TRBV29-1 and TRBJ2-7; as DNA is missing, the TRBD1 call by TCRdb cannot be tested. Germline CDR1 is SQVTM and CDR2 is ANQGSEA. The CDR3 spans 12 residues. This CDR3 is CSVEVPTYEQYF.

The chain links TRBV2 to TRBJ2-1; there is no DNA to check the TCRdb D call of TRBD1. Germline CDR1 and CDR2: SNHLY and FYNNEI. The CDR3 loop spans 13 amino acids. The CDR3 is CASPGQGNNEQFF.

The J gene is TRBJ2-7, the V gene TRBV6-5; the D call from TCRdb, TRBD2, cannot be confirmed without DNA. Germline V gives CDR1 MNHEY, CDR2 SVGAGI. The CDR3 totals 15 residues. CDR3 residues: CASSYSSSGGYEQYF.

The chain employs TRBV5-6 and TRBJ2-7. Germline CDR1 SGHDT, CDR2 YYEEEE. The CDR3 totals 12 residues. This CDR3 reads CASSLSSDEQNF.

The chain combines TRBV27 with TRBJ1-1; TCRdb indicates TRBD1, and absent DNA this call remains unverified. The germline V gene encodes CDR1 MNHEY and CDR2 SMNVEV (reference sequence). This CDR3 contains 14 residues. CDR3 protein: CASSHDRDHTEAFF.

The CDR3 spells CASMEFGIYNTQYF. This chain connects TRBV2 to TRBJ2-3; the D call from TCRdb, TRBD1, cannot be confirmed without DNA. Germline loops: CDR1 SNHLY, CDR2 FYNNEI. This CDR3 has 14 amino acids.

J is TRBJ2-1 and V is TRBV3-1. The CDR3 spans 15 residues. The germline V gene has CDR1 LGHDT and CDR2 YNNKEL (reference sequence). The CDR3 protein is CASSQNGVKYDEQFF.

The chain links TRBV7-9 to TRBJ2-1; TCRdb calls TRBD2, which cannot be checked without DNA. The CDR3 is 13 amino acids. The germline gives CDR1 SEHNR, CDR2 FQNEAQ (reference sequence). This CDR3 is CASSPWTSSEQFF. The full variable domain, rest sourced from reference TRBV7-9 and TRBJ2-1, is DTGVSQNPRHKITKRGQNVTFRCDPISEHNRLYWYRQTLGQGPEFLTYFQNEAQLEKSRLLSDRFSAERPKGSFSTLEIQRTEQGDSAMYLCASSPWTSSEQFFGPGTRLTVL.

The chain recombines TRBV7-9 with TRBJ2-7. Germline-derived CDR1 and CDR2 are SEHNR and FQNEAQ (reference sequence). The CDR3 runs to 14 residues. The CDR3 protein is CASSRNTNNYEQYF.

The V and J genes are TRBV5-1 and TRBJ2-7; TCRdb outputs TRBD1, but without DNA this stays unchecked. CDR1 SGHRS and CDR2 YFSETQ come from the germline V gene. The CDR3 length is 15 residues. This CDR3 reads CASSLTGRGPYEQYF.

V and J are TRBV7-9 and TRBJ2-2; the D call from TCRdb, TRBD1, cannot be confirmed without DNA. The CDR3 contains 16 residues. The germline V gene has CDR1 SEHNR and CDR2 FQNEAQ (reference sequence). CDR3 in amino acids: CASSPRTGTNTGELFF.

The chain combines TRBV19 with TRBJ1-5. Germline V gives CDR1 LNHDA, CDR2 SQIVND (reference sequence). This CDR3 spans 12 amino acids. The CDR3 sequence is CASYEQGQPQHF.

This rearrangement joins TRBV5-6 to TRBJ1-1; TCRdb's D call of TRBD1 is untestable without DNA. Germline CDR1 is SGHDT and CDR2 is YYEEEE. This CDR3 comprises 14 residues. Here the CDR3 reads CASSWRTGITEAFF.

This rearrangement joins TRBV5-1 to TRBJ1-4; TCRdb names TRBD1, which stays unverified in the absence of DNA. Germline V gives CDR1 SGHRS, CDR2 YFSETQ. The CDR3 is 14 residues long. The CDR3 sequence is CASSIARANEKLFF.

V and J are TRBV29-1 and TRBJ2-7; the TCRdb D gene call, TRBD2, has no DNA to confirm it. Germline-derived CDR1 and CDR2 are SQVTM and ANQGSEA. The CDR3 runs to 15 residues. The CDR3 reads CSVEEIGTVTYEQYF.

V is TRBV2 and J is TRBJ2-7; lacking DNA, the TRBD1 call made by TCRdb goes unchecked. From germline, CDR1 is SNHLY and CDR2 FYNNEI. This CDR3 region has 13 residues. CDR3 loop: CASSGPGGNEQYF.

Here the CDR3 reads CASSFAGGPLEQYF. The V and J genes are TRBV6-2 or TRBV6-3 and TRBJ2-7; TCRdb outputs TRBD2, but without DNA this stays unchecked. In germline, CDR1 is MNHEY, CDR2 SVGEGT. This CDR3 comprises 14 residues.

The chain recombines TRBV20-1 with TRBJ2-2. The CDR3 totals 13 residues. CDR1 is DFQATT and CDR2 is SNEGSKA in the germline V gene (reference sequence). The CDR3 spells CSASSINTGELFF.

The V call is TRBV12-3 or TRBV12-4, the J call TRBJ2-2; the D call of TRBD2 rests on TCRdb alone, since no DNA is present to check it. This CDR3 has 17 residues. The CDR3 sequence: CASSHGTSGANTGELFF.

V usage is TRBV29-1 and J usage is TRBJ1-2. Germline CDR1 reads SQVTM; CDR2 reads ANQGSEA. The CDR3 length is 12 residues. The CDR3 reads CSVEGGSQGYTF.

J is TRBJ2-2 and V is TRBV12-3 or TRBV12-4; TCRdb's assignment of TRBD1 cannot be checked, as there is no DNA. The CDR3 runs 14 residues. The CDR3 reads CATTWAGPTGELFF.